The subject of this entry is one T cell receptor (beta chain). No antigen is known for it. This entry is derived from a study of cytomegalovirus exposure and HLA in healthy donors. The study ran its PCR with 60 Vbeta and 13 Jbeta primers. Generated by immunoSEQ multiplex PCR, the TCRdb table keeps only in-frame clones and is missing some. The sample carries about 130,000 clones, 80% recorded once. Findings of the study overall: As a later analysis showed, several of the most significant clusters appeared to be linked to common viral pathogens.

CDR1 is LNHNV, CDR2 YYDKDF, per germline (reference sequence). Trimming removed 1 base from V and 4 bases from J; junction bases left unmatched: 6. The CDR3 loop spans 15 amino acids. The sample taken for sequencing was PBMCs. The chain employs TRBV15 and TRBJ1-2, with 7 nucleotides matching TRBD1. This receptor was taken from a man aged 25 to 40 in good health and CMV-seropositive. The CDR3 spells CATSRGRTGPYGYTF. CDR3 in DNA: TGTGCCACCAGCAGAGGACGGACAGGACCCTATGGCTACACCTTC.